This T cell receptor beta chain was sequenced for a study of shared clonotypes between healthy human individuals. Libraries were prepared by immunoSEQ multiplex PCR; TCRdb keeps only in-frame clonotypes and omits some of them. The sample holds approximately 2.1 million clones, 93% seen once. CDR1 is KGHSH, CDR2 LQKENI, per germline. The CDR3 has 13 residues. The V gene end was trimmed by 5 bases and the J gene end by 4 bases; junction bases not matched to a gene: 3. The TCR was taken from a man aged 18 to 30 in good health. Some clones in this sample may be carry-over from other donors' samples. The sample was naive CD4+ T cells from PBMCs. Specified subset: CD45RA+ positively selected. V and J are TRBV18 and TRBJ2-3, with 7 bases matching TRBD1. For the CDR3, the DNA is TGTGCCAGCTCAGGGCAGGGGGCAGATACGCAGTATTTT. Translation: CASSGQGADTQYF.